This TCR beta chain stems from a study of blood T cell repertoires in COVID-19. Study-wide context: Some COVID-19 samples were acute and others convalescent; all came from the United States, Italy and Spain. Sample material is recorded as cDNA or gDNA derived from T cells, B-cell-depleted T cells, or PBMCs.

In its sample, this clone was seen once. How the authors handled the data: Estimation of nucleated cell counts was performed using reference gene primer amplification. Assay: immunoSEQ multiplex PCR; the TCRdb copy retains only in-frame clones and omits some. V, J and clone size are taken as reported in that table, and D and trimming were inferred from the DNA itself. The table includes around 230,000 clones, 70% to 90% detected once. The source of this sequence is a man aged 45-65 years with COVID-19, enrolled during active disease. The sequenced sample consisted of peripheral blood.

CDR3 nucleotides: TGTGCCAGTAGCCCGCGTGGCACTACTAACTATGGCTACACCTTC. Its protein product is CASSPRGTTNYGYTF. The chain carries TRBV19 and TRBJ1-2; the D is unclear. The CDR3 spans 15 residues. CDR1 and CDR2 (germline): LNHDA, SQIVND (reference sequence). Trimming removed 6 bases from V and 0 bases from J, with 14 bases in between.